The 29 T cell receptor beta chains given below trace back to one sample, sequenced in a study of blood T cell repertoires in COVID-19. The method was immunoSEQ multiplex PCR; TCRdb's version includes in-frame clones alone and lacks a portion of them. There are roughly 70,000 clones in the sample; about 87% occur only once, and 5.5% to 7% lies in the top ten. Sequenced sample: peripheral blood. These receptors were collected from an older woman with acute or convalescent COVID-19.

This clone came up once. V and J are TRBV27 and TRBJ2-1, with 7 bases fitting TRBD2. With 8 bases clipped from V and 5 bases from J, the junction kept 12 bases outside the gene matches. Germline V gene data show CDR1 as MNHEY and CDR2 as SMNVEV (reference sequence). CDR3 size: 15 residues. CDR3 loop: CASRAWSSGNNEQFF. The CDR3 bases are TGTGCCAGCCGGGCCTGGTCTAGCGGCAACAATGAGCAGTTCTTC.

The chain uses TRBV5-1 and TRBJ1-1; TRBD1 is a possible D gene (5 bases). Germline lookup yields CDR1 SGHRS and CDR2 YFSETQ. The CDR3 extends over 14 amino acids. Trimming removed 4 bases from V and 1 base from J, with 11 bases in between. As DNA, the CDR3 is TGCGCCAGCAGCGTCCAGGGTGGGAACACTGAAGCTTTCTTT. This encodes CASSVQGGNTEAFF.

The chain uses TRBV6-6 and TRBJ1-5; no firm D call. CDR1 is MNHNY, CDR2 SVGAGI, per germline (reference sequence). Trimming removed 10 bases at V and 0 bases at J, with 7 bases between. CDR3 length: 12 residues. Here the CDR3 reads CAIADSNQPQHF. The CDR3, as DNA: TGTGCCATCGCAGATAGCAATCAGCCCCAGCATTTT.

The chain couples TRBV28 to TRBJ1-5, with D uncertain. Germline V gene sequence: CDR1 MDHEN, CDR2 SYDVKM. This CDR3 region has 15 residues. With 1 base removed from V and 5 bases from J, the gap between germline ends came to 12 bases. CDR3 residues: CASSLSSSRDQPQHF. The CDR3 coding sequence is TGTGCCAGCAGTTTATCCTCGTCGAGGGATCAGCCCCAGCATTTT.

This chain connects TRBV5-1 to TRBJ1-1; D is uncertain. The V end lost 0 bases, the J end lost 0 bases, and 6 bases lay between the germline ends. The germline CDR1 and CDR2 sequences are SGHRS and YFSETQ. This CDR3 has 14 residues. DNA for the CDR3: TGCGCCAGCAGCTTGGGGGGAGTGAACACTGAAGCTTTCTTT. It translates to CASSLGGVNTEAFF. The full variable domain, with the rest looked up from reference TRBV5-1 and TRBJ1-1, is KAGVTQTPRYLIKTRGQQVTLSCSPISGHRSVSWYQQTPGQGLQFLFEYFSETQRNKGNFPGRFSGRQFSNSRSEMNVSTLELGDSALYLCASSLGGVNTEAFFGQGTRLTVV.

This clone came up once. The chain uses TRBV18 and TRBJ2-3; 7 nucleotides line up with TRBD1. The CDR3 runs 15 residues. The J segment lost 0 bases and the V segment lost 3 bases, leaving 3 bases of the junction unmatched. CDR1 is KGHSH, CDR2 LQKENI, per germline. The CDR3 reads CASSPDRLSTDTQYF. The CDR3 bases are TGTGCCAGCTCACCGGACAGGTTAAGCACAGATACGCAGTATTTT.

This clone was seen once. V is TRBV25-1 and J is TRBJ1-1; 8 bases match TRBD1. CDR1 and CDR2 (germline): MGHDK, SYGVNS. The CDR3 sequence is 13 residues long. Losses at the gene ends were 7 bases for V and 2 bases for J; bases not matched to a gene: 3. The CDR3 sequence: CASTGQGNTEAFF. Written as DNA, the CDR3 is TGTGCCAGCACCGGACAGGGTAACACTGAAGCTTTCTTT.

V usage is TRBV28 and J usage is TRBJ1-2, with D maybe TRBD1 (6 bases). The CDR3 has 15 residues. Between the trimmed V and J ends, which lost 4 bases and 8 bases, there was a span of 20 bases. CDR1 MDHEN and CDR2 SYDVKM come from the germline V gene. The CDR3, as DNA: TGTGCCAGCAGTTCCCCCCGGACAGATTCTAGGGGCTACACCTTC. It codes for CASSSPRTDSRGYTF.

V gene TRBV2 combines with J gene TRBJ1-5; D may be TRBD1 (5 bases). This CDR3 region has 15 residues. V gave up 8 bases and J gave up 0 bases, with 14 bases separating them. CDR1 and CDR2 from the germline V gene are SNHLY and FYNNEI. DNA for the CDR3: TGTGCCAGCTCTTGGGGGGGGGATAGCAATCAGCCCCAGCATTTT. Its protein is CASSWGGDSNQPQHF.

J is TRBJ2-7 and V is TRBV6-6, with D possibly matching TRBD1 (6 bases). The ends were cut back, 8 bases at V and 2 bases at J, with 13 bases in the middle. Germline V gene sequence: CDR1 MNHNY, CDR2 SVGAGI (reference sequence). The CDR3 contains 13 residues. The CDR3 coding sequence is TGTGCCAGCCGATCGACAGGCACCTACGAGCAGTACTTC. Protein product: CASRSTGTYEQYF.

The rearrangement joins TRBV15 to TRBJ1-5; tentative D call: TRBD1 (6 bases). CDR3 length: 17 residues. The V gene's germline CDR1 is LNHNV and CDR2 YYDKDF (reference sequence). Trimming stripped 0 bases from V and 2 bases from J, with 14 bases between. CDR3 nucleotides: TGTGCCACCAGCAGAGATATAACAGGGAATCGCAATCAGCCCCAGCATTTT. The encoded protein is CATSRDITGNRNQPQHF.

The rearrangement links TRBV6-5 to TRBJ1-1, with D perhaps TRBD1 (6 bases). V was clipped by 9 bases and J by 6 bases, with 14 bases between them. The CDR3 runs 12 residues. Germline lookup yields CDR1 MNHEY and CDR2 SVGAGI. CDR3 DNA: TGTGCCAGAGGGGGGGGAAAAGCTGAAGCTTTCTTT. It encodes CARGGGKAEAFF.

This clone was picked up one time. The chain joins TRBV28 to TRBJ1-5; D is perhaps TRBD1 (5 bases). This CDR3 has 17 residues. Germline lookup yields CDR1 MDHEN and CDR2 SYDVKM. The V gene lost 3 bases and the J gene lost 0 bases, with 15 bases spanning the gap. CDR3 amino acids: CASSFLGQGYSNQPQHF. CDR3 in DNA: TGTGCCAGCAGTTTTTTAGGGCAGGGATATAGCAATCAGCCCCAGCATTTT. Together with reference TRBV28 and TRBJ1-5, the CDR3 gives the full variable domain: DVKVTQSSRYLVKRTGEKVFLECVQDMDHENMFWYRQDPGLGLRLIYFSYDVKMKEKGDIPEGYSVSREKKERFSLILESASTNQTSMYLCASSFLGQGYSNQPQHFGDGTRLSIL.

This clone was observed a single time. The chain's CDR3 is CASSRERTDTQYF. In DNA, the CDR3 is TGTGCCAGCTCCCGGGAACGCACAGATACGCAGTATTTT. J is TRBJ2-3 and V is TRBV6-4; possibly TRBD2 for D (5 bases). Trimming shortened V by 8 bases and J by 1 base, and 10 bases separated the two germline ends. The CDR3 is made up of 13 amino acids. Germline CDR1 is MRHNA and CDR2 is SNTAGT.

The rearrangement links TRBV5-4 to TRBJ1-2; 9 bases line up with TRBD1. The J segment lost 5 bases and the V segment lost 4 bases, leaving 3 bases of the junction unmatched. The CDR3 is 13 amino acids. Looked up from germline, CDR1 is SGHNT and CDR2 is YYREEE (reference sequence). In nucleotides, the CDR3 is TGTGCCAGCAGCGCGGGACAGGGATATGGCTACACCTTC. It specifies CASSAGQGYGYTF.

The chain uses TRBV7-2 and TRBJ1-2, with 7 bases identical to TRBD1. This CDR3 has 14 amino acids. Germline values: CDR1 SGHTA, CDR2 FQGNSA. The V segment lost 3 bases and the J segment 6 bases; nucleotides outside the gene matches: 7. The CDR3: CASSLIRTGDGYTF. DNA for the CDR3: TGTGCCAGCAGCTTGATACGGACAGGAGATGGCTACACCTTC.

The chain uses TRBV12-2 and TRBJ1-2. TRBV12-2 corresponds to a pseudogene. This CDR3 comprises 12 residues. For the CDR3, the DNA is TGTGCAAGTCGCTCCGTCTACTATGGCTACACCTTC. Translated, it gives CASRSVYYGYTF.

This sequence joins TRBV25-1 and TRBJ2-2; D might be TRBD1 (6 bases). Looked up from germline, CDR1 is MGHDK and CDR2 is SYGVNS. Trimming took 6 bases from V and 6 from J, leaving 11 bases between them. The CDR3 runs 13 residues. The CDR3 region is CASRSQGAGELFF. The DNA of the CDR3 is TGTGCCAGCAGGTCACAGGGAGCCGGGGAGCTGTTTTTT.

The gene calls are TRBV28 and TRBJ1-5; D possibly corresponds to TRBD1 (6 bases). The CDR3 sequence is 16 residues long. Deletions cut 6 bases from V and 6 bases from J, with 21 bases between. Germline-derived CDR1 and CDR2 are MDHEN and SYDVKM. This chain's CDR3 is CASRHKLQGRVQPQHF. The CDR3 nucleotides read TGTGCCAGCAGACACAAGCTACAGGGTCGGGTTCAGCCCCAGCATTTT. The full variable domain, its missing parts supplied by reference TRBV28 and TRBJ1-5, is DVKVTQSSRYLVKRTGEKVFLECVQDMDHENMFWYRQDPGLGLRLIYFSYDVKMKEKGDIPEGYSVSREKKERFSLILESASTNQTSMYLCASRHKLQGRVQPQHFGDGTRLSIL.

This chain links TRBV5-1 with TRBJ1-2; D is ambiguous. Per germline, CDR1 SGHRS and CDR2 YFSETQ. V was clipped by 1 base and J by 8 bases, with 12 bases between them. CDR3 size: 13 residues. The CDR3 DNA sequence: TGCGCCAGCAGCTTGCAGGCGTATCACGGCTACACCTTC. Residues: CASSLQAYHGYTF. The full variable domain, completed using reference TRBV5-1 and TRBJ1-2, is KAGVTQTPRYLIKTRGQQVTLSCSPISGHRSVSWYQQTPGQGLQFLFEYFSETQRNKGNFPGRFSGRQFSNSRSEMNVSTLELGDSALYLCASSLQAYHGYTFGSGTRLTVV.

This chain joins TRBV5-6 and TRBJ2-7; weak D call: TRBD2 (6 bases). Trimming took 4 bases from V and 2 from J, leaving 13 bases between them. The germline CDR1 and CDR2 sequences are SGHDT and YYEEEE. The CDR3 is 14 residues long. DNA of the CDR3: TGTGCCAGCAGCCGGACGGCGGGGACCTACGAGCAGTACTTC. Amino acids: CASSRTAGTYEQYF.

The V gene is TRBV5-1, the J gene TRBJ2-1; a weak D match, TRBD2 (5 bases). The germline gives CDR1 SGHRS, CDR2 YFSETQ. CDR3 length: 17 residues. The ends were cut back, 4 bases at V and 4 bases at J, with 21 bases in the middle. This CDR3 is CASSADWASGFYNEQFF. As DNA, the CDR3 is TGCGCCAGCAGCGCGGACTGGGCCTCGGGGTTTTACAATGAGCAGTTCTTC. The full variable domain, its missing parts supplied by reference TRBV5-1 and TRBJ2-1, is KAGVTQTPRYLIKTRGQQVTLSCSPISGHRSVSWYQQTPGQGLQFLFEYFSETQRNKGNFPGRFSGRQFSNSRSEMNVSTLELGDSALYLCASSADWASGFYNEQFFGPGTRLTVL.

The rearrangement uses TRBV30 and TRBJ1-5, with 7 bases lining up with TRBD1. Trimming at V came to 2 bases and at J to 2 bases, leaving 3 bases not matched to a gene. The CDR3 is 14 amino acids. Germline values: CDR1 GTSNPN, CDR2 SVGIG (reference sequence). CDR3 sequence: CAWSRDSGNQPQHF. The CDR3 DNA is TGTGCCTGGAGTCGGGACAGCGGCAATCAGCCCCAGCATTTT.

The chain combines TRBV15 with TRBJ1-2, with TRBD1 matching over 8 bases. The CDR3 extends over 16 amino acids. V shed 1 base, J shed 2 bases, and the junction held 6 bases outside the gene matches. The germline CDR1 and CDR2 sequences are LNHNV and YYDKDF (reference sequence). CDR3 DNA: TGTGCCACCAGCAGAGGACAGGGGTGGGAGAACTATGGCTACACCTTC. Translated: CATSRGQGWENYGYTF.

The chain joins TRBV27 to TRBJ1-5, with no clear D. The CDR3 spans 15 residues. Germline lookup yields CDR1 MNHEY and CDR2 SMNVEV (reference sequence). Trimming took off 0 bases at V and 2 bases at J, with 8 bases between the two ends. The CDR3 sequence: CASSLSALGNQPQHF. DNA of the CDR3: TGTGCCAGCAGTTTATCGGCCCTCGGCAATCAGCCCCAGCATTTT.

The chain carries TRBV19 and TRBJ1-4, with D possibly TRBD1 on 5 matching bases. Germline values: CDR1 LNHDA, CDR2 SQIVND (reference sequence). The CDR3 runs to 14 residues. Trimming took 7 bases from V and 0 from J, leaving 9 bases between them. CDR3 DNA: TGTGCCAGTATGGGGGGGGCAACTAATGAAAAACTGTTTTTT. Its translation is CASMGGATNEKLFF. The full variable domain, completed using reference TRBV19 and TRBJ1-4, is DGGITQSPKYLFRKEGQNVTLSCEQNLNHDAMYWYRQDPGQGLRLIYYSQIVNDFQKGDIAEGYSVSREKKESFPLTVTSAQKNPTAFYLCASMGGATNEKLFFGSGTQLSVL.

The chain employs TRBV19 and TRBJ1-5, with D unclear. Per germline, CDR1 LNHDA and CDR2 SQIVND (reference sequence). Trimming cost V 3 bases and J 1 base, with 13 bases left between them. The CDR3 runs 16 residues. Here the CDR3 reads CASSIYLGESNQPQHF. The DNA of the CDR3 is TGTGCCAGTAGTATCTATTTGGGAGAAAGCAATCAGCCCCAGCATTTT.

This clone was seen more than once but under ten times. The rearrangement joins TRBV5-1 to TRBJ2-7; a weak D match, TRBD1 (5 bases). Germline V gene lookup returns CDR1 SGHRS and CDR2 YFSETQ. V lost 10 bases to trimming and J lost 1 base, with 21 bases between them. The CDR3 consists of 15 residues. The CDR3 protein is CASRRQGISSYEQYF. The CDR3 bases are TGCGCCTCCCGACGGCAGGGAATATCTTCCTACGAGCAGTACTTC.

V is TRBV7-9 and J is TRBJ2-6; D may be TRBD2 (6 bases). CDR3 size: 16 residues. Germline lookup yields CDR1 SEHNR and CDR2 FQNEAQ (reference sequence). V lost 4 bases and J lost 2, with 12 bases in between. The CDR3 loop is CASSYKGGTGANVLTF. CDR3 in DNA: TGTGCCAGCAGCTATAAGGGAGGAACTGGGGCCAACGTCCTGACTTTC.